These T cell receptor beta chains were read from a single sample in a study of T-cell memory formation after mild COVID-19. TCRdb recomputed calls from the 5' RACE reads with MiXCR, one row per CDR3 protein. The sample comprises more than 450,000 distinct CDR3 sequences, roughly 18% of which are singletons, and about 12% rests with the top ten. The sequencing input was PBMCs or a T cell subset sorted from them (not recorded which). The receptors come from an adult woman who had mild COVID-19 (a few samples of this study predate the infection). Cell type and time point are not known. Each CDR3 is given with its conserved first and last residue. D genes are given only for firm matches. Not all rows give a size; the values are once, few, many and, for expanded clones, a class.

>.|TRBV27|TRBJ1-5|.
CASGTTAISLNNQPQHF
TGTGCCAGCGGTACGACAGCCATCAGTTTGAACAATCAGCCCCAGCATTTT
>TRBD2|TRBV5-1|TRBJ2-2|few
CASSLELAATGELFF
TGCGCCAGCAGCTTGGAGCTAGCGGCAACCGGGGAGCTGTTTTTT
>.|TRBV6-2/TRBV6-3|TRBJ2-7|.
CASSYGANSYEQYF
TGTGCCAGCAGTTACGGGGCAAACTCCTACGAGCAGTACTTC
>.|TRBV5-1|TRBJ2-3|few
CASCSAERGYNTQYF
TGCGCCAGCTGTTCGGCAGAAAGAGGGTACAATACGCAGTATTTT
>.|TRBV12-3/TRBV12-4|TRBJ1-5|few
CASSTRDTNQPQHF
TGTGCCAGCAGTACCCGGGACACGAATCAGCCCCAGCATTTT
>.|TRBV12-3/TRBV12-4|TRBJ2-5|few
CASSVSDRQQETQYF
TGTGCCAGCAGTGTAAGTGACAGGCAACAAGAGACCCAGTACTTC
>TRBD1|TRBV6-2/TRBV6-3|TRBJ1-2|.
CASSSTRDSMNGYTF
TGTGCCAGCAGTTCCACTCGGGACAGTATGAATGGCTACACCTTC
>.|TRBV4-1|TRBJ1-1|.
CASSQGERSTEAFF
TGCGCCAGCAGCCAGGGGGAGAGGAGCACTGAAGCTTTCTTT
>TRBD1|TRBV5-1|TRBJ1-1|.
CASSVQGAVNTEAFF
TGCGCCAGCAGCGTACAGGGGGCGGTCAACACTGAAGCTTTCTTT
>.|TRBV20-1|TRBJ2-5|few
CSTRDNLRETQYF
TGCAGTACACGGGACAACTTGAGGGAGACCCAGTACTTC
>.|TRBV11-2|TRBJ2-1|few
CASSLNHYNEQFF
TGTGCCAGCAGCTTAAACCACTACAATGAGCAGTTCTTC
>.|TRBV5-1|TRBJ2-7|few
CASGNSGANYEQYF
TGCGCCAGCGGGAACAGTGGGGCAAACTACGAGCAGTACTTC
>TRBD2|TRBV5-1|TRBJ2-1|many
CASSRSVGRGEQFF
TGCGCCAGCAGCCGGTCTGTAGGGCGGGGGGAGCAGTTCTTC
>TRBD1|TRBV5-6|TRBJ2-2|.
CASSTGTGWNTGELFF
TGTGCCAGCAGCACCGGGACAGGGTGGAACACCGGGGAGCTGTTTTTT
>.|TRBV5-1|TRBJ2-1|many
CASSLVVGLQSSYNEQFF
TGCGCCAGCAGCTTGGTTGTGGGGCTCCAAAGCTCCTACAATGAGCAGTTCTTC
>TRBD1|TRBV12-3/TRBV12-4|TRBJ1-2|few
CASRGPTGTGGYTF
TGTGCCAGCCGAGGCCCGACAGGGACCGGTGGCTACACCTTC
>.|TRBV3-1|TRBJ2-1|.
CASSQGGRRVSYNEQFF
TGTGCCAGCAGCCAAGGGGGTCGGCGGGTCAGCTACAATGAGCAGTTCTTC
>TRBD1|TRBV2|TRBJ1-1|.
CASRTGQGDTEAFF
TGTGCCAGCAGGACGGGACAGGGAGATACTGAAGCTTTCTTT
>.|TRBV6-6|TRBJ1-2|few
CASSPPRTEPWGYTF
TGTGCCAGCAGCCCTCCTAGGACGGAGCCCTGGGGCTACACCTTC
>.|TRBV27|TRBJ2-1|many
CASSLLQNVNEQFF
TGTGCCAGCAGTTTATTACAGAATGTGAATGAGCAGTTCTTC
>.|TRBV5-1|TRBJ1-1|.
CASSLVGEATEAFF
TGCGCCAGCAGCTTGGTAGGGGAGGCAACTGAAGCTTTCTTT
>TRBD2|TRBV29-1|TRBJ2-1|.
CSVFIAGGLYNEQFF
TGCAGCGTATTTATAGCGGGAGGGCTTTACAATGAGCAGTTCTTC
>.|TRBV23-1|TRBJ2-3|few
CASFPQQGPDTQYF
TGCGCCAGCTTTCCTCAACAGGGACCAGATACGCAGTATTTT
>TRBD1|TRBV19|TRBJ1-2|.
CASSITRDRVDGYTF
TGTGCCAGTAGTATTACAAGGGACAGGGTGGATGGCTACACCTTC
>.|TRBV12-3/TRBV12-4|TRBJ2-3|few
CASSPHRGDSTDTQYF
TGTGCCAGCAGTCCGCATAGAGGGGACAGCACAGATACGCAGTATTTT
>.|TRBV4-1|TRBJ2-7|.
CASSQRLSSYEQYF
TGCGCCAGCAGCCAAAGGCTTAGCTCCTACGAGCAGTACTTC
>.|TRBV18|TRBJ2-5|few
CASSTVQETQYF
TGTGCCAGCTCAACAGTCCAAGAGACCCAGTACTTC
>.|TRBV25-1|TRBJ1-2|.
CASSAAGIGYTF
TGTGCCAGCAGTGCCGCAGGGATCGGCTACACCTTC
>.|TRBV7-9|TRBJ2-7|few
CASSFVESPYEQYF
TGTGCCAGCAGCTTTGTTGAGTCCCCCTACGAGCAGTACTTC
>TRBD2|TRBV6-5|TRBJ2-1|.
CASSYSTAGGNNEQFF
TGTGCCAGCAGTTACTCCACAGCGGGAGGGAACAATGAGCAGTTCTTC
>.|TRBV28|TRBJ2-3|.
CASTGQGGKLITDTQYF
TGTGCCAGCACCGGGCAGGGCGGCAAACTGATAACAGATACGCAGTATTTT
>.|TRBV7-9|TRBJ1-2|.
CATSDGRRGGYTF
TGTGCCACCTCAGACGGGCGGCGAGGCGGCTACACCTTC
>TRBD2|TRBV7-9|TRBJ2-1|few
CASSKGPISGSRGTYIEQFF
TGTGCCAGCAGCAAAGGTCCGATAAGCGGGAGTAGGGGGACTTACATTGAGCAGTTCTTC
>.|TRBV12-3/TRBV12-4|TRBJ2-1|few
CASGQGGRGNEQFF
TGTGCCAGCGGGCAGGGGGGGAGGGGCAATGAGCAGTTCTTC
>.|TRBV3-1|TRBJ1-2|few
CASSQGGGYTF
TGCGCCAGCAGCCAAGGTGGTGGCTACACCTTC
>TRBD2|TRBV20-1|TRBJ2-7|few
CSARDQPSGGIYEQYF
TGCAGTGCTAGAGATCAGCCTAGCGGGGGTATCTACGAGCAGTACTTC
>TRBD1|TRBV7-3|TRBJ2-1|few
CASSRTGQGTYEQFF
TGTGCCAGCAGCCGCACGGGACAGGGTACATATGAGCAGTTCTTC
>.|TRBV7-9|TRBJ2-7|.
CASSYTGPNYEQYF
TGTGCCAGCAGCTACACGGGACCAAACTACGAGCAGTACTTC
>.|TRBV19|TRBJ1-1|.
CASSARGLNTEAFF
TGTGCCAGTAGTGCCAGGGGCCTGAACACTGAAGCTTTCTTT
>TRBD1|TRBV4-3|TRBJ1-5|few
CASSQATGAYSNQPQHF
TGCGCCAGCAGCCAAGCTACAGGGGCCTATAGCAATCAGCCCCAGCATTTT
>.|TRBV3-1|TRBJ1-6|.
CASSQEIAGWDSPLHF
TGTGCCAGCAGCCAAGAAATCGCAGGCTGGGATTCACCCCTCCACTTT
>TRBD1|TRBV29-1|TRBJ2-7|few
CSGGDRHYEQYF
TGCAGCGGCGGGGACAGGCACTACGAGCAGTACTTC
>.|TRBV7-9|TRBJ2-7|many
CASSSPTRTHEQYF
TGTGCCAGCAGCTCCCCAACTAGGACGCACGAGCAGTACTTC
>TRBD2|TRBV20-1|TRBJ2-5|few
CSARGGLAEETQYF
TGCAGTGCTAGAGGAGGACTAGCAGAAGAGACCCAGTACTTC
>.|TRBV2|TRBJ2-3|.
CASRIREVDTQYF
TGTGCCAGCAGGATCCGAGAGGTAGATACGCAGTATTTT
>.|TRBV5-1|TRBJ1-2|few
CASSLGGVDYGYTF
TGCGCCAGCAGCTTGGGCGGGGTTGACTATGGCTACACCTTC
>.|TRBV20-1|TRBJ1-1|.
CSAFRGGSGNTEAFF
TGCAGTGCTTTTCGTGGGGGGTCGGGGAACACTGAAGCTTTCTTT
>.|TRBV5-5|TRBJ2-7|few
CASSLDLPHEQYF
TGTGCCAGCAGCTTGGATTTGCCACACGAGCAGTACTTC
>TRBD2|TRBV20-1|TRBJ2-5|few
CSARGGPETQYF
TGCAGTGCCCGGGGGGGTCCGGAGACCCAGTACTTC
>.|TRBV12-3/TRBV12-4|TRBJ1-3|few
CASRPGVLLLSGNTIYF
TGTGCCAGCAGACCCGGGGTTCTACTCCTCTCTGGAAACACCATATATTTT
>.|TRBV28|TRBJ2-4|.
CASIPGDLAKNIQYF
TGTGCCAGCATCCCGGGCGACTTAGCCAAAAACATTCAGTACTTC
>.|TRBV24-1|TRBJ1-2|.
CATSDARGGELGGYTF
TGTGCCACCAGTGATGCCCGGGGCGGAGAGTTGGGTGGCTACACCTTC
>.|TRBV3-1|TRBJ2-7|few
CASSRTEGKPYEQYF
TGTGCCAGCAGTCGTACAGAAGGAAAGCCCTACGAGCAGTACTTC
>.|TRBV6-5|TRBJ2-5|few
CASSPGEPQETQYF
TGTGCCAGCAGCCCGGGAGAGCCCCAAGAGACCCAGTACTTC
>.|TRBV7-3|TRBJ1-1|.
CASSNMGMQEAFF
TGTGCCAGCAGCAACATGGGAATGCAGGAAGCTTTCTTT
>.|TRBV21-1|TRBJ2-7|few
CASSPCGWENEQYF
TGTGCCAGCAGCCCCTGCGGGTGGGAGAACGAGCAGTACTTC
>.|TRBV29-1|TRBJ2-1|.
CSVEERGRINNEQFF
TGCAGCGTTGAAGAGCGGGGACGGATTAACAATGAGCAGTTCTTC
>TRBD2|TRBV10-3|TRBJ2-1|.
CAIKGTSGTYEQFF
TGTGCCATCAAGGGGACTAGCGGGACCTATGAGCAGTTCTTC
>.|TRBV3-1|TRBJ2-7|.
CASSQGVVSSYEQYF
TGTGCCAGCAGCCAAGGCGTGGTTAGCAGCTACGAGCAGTACTTC
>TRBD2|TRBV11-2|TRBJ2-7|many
CASSVGLAGGEQYF
TGTGCCAGCAGCGTGGGACTAGCGGGAGGCGAGCAGTACTTC